The rows below give T cell receptor beta chains drawn from one sample of a study of CD8 T cells in Susac syndrome. TCRdb passed the immunoSEQ multiplex PCR reads through MiXCR, listing each CDR3 protein once. The table lists about 180,000 distinct CDR3 sequences, 90% to 95% of them singletons. Sequenced: CD8+ T cells from PBMCs. These receptors all stem from a human donor with multiple sclerosis. Each CDR3 is given with its conserved first and last residue. Fields, in order: D gene, J gene, V gene, clone size, CDR3 protein, CDR3 DNA. A D gene is named only where the DNA matches it firmly. Clone size is not always given. Where it is, it says once, few, many or a class for expanded clones.

D gene: TRBD2
J gene: TRBJ2-7
V gene: TRBV9
clone size: NA
CDR3 protein: CASSAGGFYEQYF
CDR3 DNA: TGTGCCAGCAGCGCGGGAGGGTTCTACGAGCAGTACTTC

D gene: TRBD2
J gene: TRBJ2-1
V gene: TRBV4-2
clone size: NA
CDR3 protein: CASSQPGLAGGGEQFF
CDR3 DNA: TGTGCCAGCAGCCAGCCCGGACTAGCGGGAGGAGGTGAGCAGTTCTTC

D gene: TRBD1
J gene: TRBJ1-1
V gene: TRBV3-1
clone size: NA
CDR3 protein: CASSETNRGNTEAFF
CDR3 DNA: TGTGCCAGCAGCGAAACGAACAGGGGGAACACTGAAGCTTTCTTT

D gene: NA
J gene: TRBJ2-7
V gene: TRBV20-1
clone size: NA
CDR3 protein: CSARGSYEQYF
CDR3 DNA: TGCAGTGCTAGAGGGTCCTACGAGCAGTACTTC

D gene: NA
J gene: TRBJ1-1
V gene: TRBV20-1
clone size: NA
CDR3 protein: CSARGGQGSTNTEAFF
CDR3 DNA: TGCAGTGCTAGGGGGGGGCAGGGATCGACGAACACTGAAGCTTTCTTT

D gene: NA
J gene: TRBJ2-6
V gene: TRBV30
clone size: NA
CDR3 protein: CAWSDPTETVSGANVLTF
CDR3 DNA: TGTGCCTGGAGTGACCCGACAGAAACCGTCTCTGGGGCCAACGTCCTGACTTTC

D gene: NA
J gene: TRBJ2-7
V gene: TRBV11-2
clone size: NA
CDR3 protein: CASSISPGYEQYF
CDR3 DNA: TGTGCCAGCAGCATAAGCCCCGGATACGAGCAGTACTTC

D gene: TRBD1
J gene: TRBJ2-7
V gene: TRBV27
clone size: NA
CDR3 protein: CASSTGQDYEQYF
CDR3 DNA: TGTGCCAGCAGTACGGGACAGGACTACGAGCAGTACTTC

D gene: NA
J gene: TRBJ1-1
V gene: TRBV27
clone size: NA
CDR3 protein: CASSLGQPRIREAFF
CDR3 DNA: TGTGCCAGCAGTTTAGGGCAGCCCAGGATTAGAGAAGCTTTCTTT

D gene: TRBD2
J gene: TRBJ2-1
V gene: TRBV7-9
clone size: NA
CDR3 protein: CASSLPTGGGDEQFF
CDR3 DNA: TGTGCCAGCAGCTTACCGACGGGAGGAGGCGATGAGCAGTTCTTC

D gene: NA
J gene: TRBJ1-1
V gene: TRBV5-1
clone size: NA
CDR3 protein: CASSLVMGPEAFF
CDR3 DNA: TGCGCCAGCAGCTTGGTTATGGGACCTGAAGCTTTCTTT

D gene: TRBD2
J gene: TRBJ2-5
V gene: TRBV27
clone size: once
CDR3 protein: CASSQLGLAGGETQYF
CDR3 DNA: TGTGCCAGCAGTCAATTGGGACTAGCGGGAGGAGAGACCCAGTACTTC

D gene: NA
J gene: TRBJ1-1
V gene: TRBV28
clone size: NA
CDR3 protein: CASSIQIEAFF
CDR3 DNA: TGTGCCAGCAGCATACAGATTGAAGCTTTCTTT

D gene: TRBD1
J gene: TRBJ2-3
V gene: TRBV29-1
clone size: NA
CDR3 protein: CSVLPGQITDTQYF
CDR3 DNA: TGCAGCGTTTTGCCGGGACAGATCACAGATACGCAGTATTTT

D gene: TRBD2
J gene: TRBJ2-7
V gene: TRBV27
clone size: once
CDR3 protein: CASSYDRAGHEQYF
CDR3 DNA: TGTGCCAGCAGTTATGATCGAGCGGGACACGAGCAGTACTTC

D gene: TRBD2
J gene: TRBJ2-2
V gene: TRBV9
clone size: NA
CDR3 protein: CASSVKLAGGPGTGELFF
CDR3 DNA: TGTGCCAGCAGCGTAAAGCTAGCGGGAGGGCCGGGAACCGGGGAGCTGTTTTTT

D gene: NA
J gene: TRBJ1-5
V gene: TRBV2
clone size: NA
CDR3 protein: CASSELQVQNQPQHF
CDR3 DNA: TGTGCCAGCAGTGAGTTACAGGTCCAGAATCAGCCCCAGCATTTT

D gene: TRBD2
J gene: TRBJ2-1
V gene: TRBV9
clone size: NA
CDR3 protein: CASSAAGTSGNEQFF
CDR3 DNA: TGTGCCAGCAGCGCAGCCGGGACTAGCGGGAATGAGCAGTTCTTC

D gene: TRBD1
J gene: TRBJ2-7
V gene: TRBV5-6
clone size: NA
CDR3 protein: CASRHRTGTYEQYF
CDR3 DNA: TGTGCCAGCAGACACCGGACAGGCACCTACGAGCAGTACTTC

D gene: TRBD1
J gene: TRBJ2-7
V gene: TRBV30
clone size: NA
CDR3 protein: CAWSTGQAYEQYF
CDR3 DNA: TGTGCCTGGAGCACGGGACAGGCCTACGAGCAGTACTTC

D gene: TRBD1
J gene: TRBJ1-5
V gene: TRBV28
clone size: NA
CDR3 protein: CASKPTGSGQPQHF
CDR3 DNA: TGTGCCAGCAAACCGACAGGGTCGGGTCAGCCCCAGCATTTT

D gene: NA
J gene: TRBJ2-7
V gene: TRBV3-1
clone size: NA
CDR3 protein: CASSQVGHLTYEQYF
CDR3 DNA: TGTGCCAGCAGCCAAGTTGGACACCTGACCTACGAGCAGTACTTC

D gene: NA
J gene: TRBJ2-3
V gene: TRBV4-1
clone size: NA
CDR3 protein: CASSQERGVADTQYF
CDR3 DNA: TGCGCCAGCAGCCAAGAAAGGGGAGTAGCAGATACGCAGTATTTT

D gene: TRBD1
J gene: TRBJ2-3
V gene: TRBV7-6
clone size: NA
CDR3 protein: CASSSAPTGLTDTQYF
CDR3 DNA: TGTGCCAGCAGCTCCGCTCCGACAGGGCTTACAGATACGCAGTATTTT

D gene: NA
J gene: TRBJ1-2
V gene: TRBV9
clone size: NA
CDR3 protein: CASSASVQELYGYTF
CDR3 DNA: TGTGCCAGCAGCGCGTCGGTACAGGAACTCTATGGCTACACCTTC

D gene: TRBD2
J gene: TRBJ2-5
V gene: TRBV4-1
clone size: NA
CDR3 protein: CASSPSSGGAETQYF
CDR3 DNA: TGCGCCAGCAGCCCCTCTAGCGGGGGGGCAGAGACCCAGTACTTC

D gene: NA
J gene: TRBJ2-6
V gene: TRBV12-5
clone size: NA
CDR3 protein: CASGYSAGSSGANVLTF
CDR3 DNA: TGTGCTAGTGGTTATTCCGCCGGGAGCTCTGGGGCCAACGTCCTGACTTTC

D gene: TRBD1
J gene: TRBJ2-7
V gene: TRBV2
clone size: NA
CDR3 protein: CAARQGVAYEQYF
CDR3 DNA: TGTGCCGCCCGTCAGGGGGTGGCCTACGAGCAGTACTTC

D gene: NA
J gene: TRBJ2-3
V gene: TRBV10-1
clone size: NA
CDR3 protein: CASIWGKGGCTDTQYF
CDR3 DNA: TGCGCCAGCATCTGGGGGAAAGGGGGTTGCACAGATACGCAGTATTTT

D gene: NA
J gene: TRBJ1-1
V gene: TRBV29-1
clone size: NA
CDR3 protein: CSVARLNTEAFF
CDR3 DNA: TGCAGCGTTGCCCGGCTGAACACTGAAGCTTTCTTT

D gene: TRBD2
J gene: TRBJ2-1
V gene: TRBV24-1
clone size: NA
CDR3 protein: CATSDGLAGSYNEQFF
CDR3 DNA: TGTGCCACCAGTGACGGACTAGCGGGCTCCTACAATGAGCAGTTCTTC

D gene: NA
J gene: TRBJ2-1
V gene: TRBV4-1
clone size: NA
CDR3 protein: CASSQDRVGWGNEQFF
CDR3 DNA: TGCGCCAGCAGCCAAGACAGGGTTGGTTGGGGCAATGAGCAGTTCTTC

D gene: TRBD1
J gene: TRBJ2-7
V gene: TRBV3-1
clone size: NA
CDR3 protein: CASSPPAGGYEQYF
CDR3 DNA: TGTGCCAGCAGCCCTCCCGCAGGGGGTTACGAGCAGTACTTC

D gene: NA
J gene: TRBJ2-7
V gene: TRBV5-1
clone size: NA
CDR3 protein: CASSLQSYEQYF
CDR3 DNA: TGCGCCAGCAGCTTACAGTCCTACGAGCAGTACTTC

D gene: NA
J gene: TRBJ2-1
V gene: TRBV6-4
clone size: NA
CDR3 protein: CASSVFVGYNEQFF
CDR3 DNA: TGTGCCAGCAGTGTATTCGTCGGGTACAATGAGCAGTTCTTC

D gene: NA
J gene: TRBJ2-7
V gene: TRBV2
clone size: NA
CDR3 protein: CATIKRAYEQYF
CDR3 DNA: TGTGCCACTATAAAGAGGGCCTACGAGCAGTACTTC

D gene: NA
J gene: TRBJ2-1
V gene: TRBV7-9
clone size: NA
CDR3 protein: CASSPRGRAEQFF
CDR3 DNA: TGTGCCAGCAGCCCTAGGGGGAGGGCTGAGCAGTTCTTC

D gene: NA
J gene: TRBJ1-1
V gene: TRBV19
clone size: once
CDR3 protein: CASSIASPTEAFF
CDR3 DNA: TGTGCCAGTAGTATTGCGTCCCCAACTGAAGCTTTCTTT

D gene: TRBD2
J gene: TRBJ2-5
V gene: TRBV7-3
clone size: NA
CDR3 protein: CASSAGLAGIGETQYF
CDR3 DNA: TGTGCCAGCAGCGCCGGACTAGCGGGGATAGGAGAGACCCAGTACTTC

D gene: TRBD2
J gene: TRBJ2-7
V gene: TRBV9
clone size: NA
CDR3 protein: CASSGSGSAYEQYF
CDR3 DNA: TGTGCCAGCAGCGGGAGCGGGAGTGCGTACGAGCAGTACTTC

D gene: TRBD2
J gene: TRBJ2-7
V gene: TRBV7-2
clone size: NA
CDR3 protein: CASSLESSGGAYEQYF
CDR3 DNA: TGTGCCAGCAGCTTAGAGTCTAGCGGGGGGGCTTACGAGCAGTACTTC